What follows is one T cell receptor beta chain and its context. Its antigen is still unknown. Both 60 Vbeta primers and 13 Jbeta primers went into the PCR. The data were produced by immunoSEQ multiplex PCR, yet TCRdb's version contains in-frame clones alone and is incomplete. The sample holds some 60,000 clones, around 84% seen once. This entry comes from a study of cytomegalovirus exposure and HLA in healthy donors. Germline trimming cut 2 bases from V and 4 bases from J; bases unmatched to any gene: 1. The germline V gene encodes CDR1 ENHRY and CDR2 SYGVKD. The CDR3 consists of 13 residues. The study's findings and limits: TCR beta chains associated with HLA were, in a later analysis, more clonally expanded than equally common others. In a later analysis, a missense DCLRE1C variant was linked to TCR beta V- and J-gene trimming. An analysis was carried out later, and it reportedly showed fewer N-insertions in an Asian-associated ancestry cluster than the roughly 700-donor mean.

The sequencing input was PBMCs. V is TRBV10-3 and J is TRBJ2-7; 8 bases are a match to TRBD1. This TCR was sampled from a male donor in good health and CMV-seronegative. The CDR3: CAISEGDRYEQYF. CDR3 DNA: TGTGCCATCAGTGAGGGGGACAGGTACGAGCAGTACTTC.